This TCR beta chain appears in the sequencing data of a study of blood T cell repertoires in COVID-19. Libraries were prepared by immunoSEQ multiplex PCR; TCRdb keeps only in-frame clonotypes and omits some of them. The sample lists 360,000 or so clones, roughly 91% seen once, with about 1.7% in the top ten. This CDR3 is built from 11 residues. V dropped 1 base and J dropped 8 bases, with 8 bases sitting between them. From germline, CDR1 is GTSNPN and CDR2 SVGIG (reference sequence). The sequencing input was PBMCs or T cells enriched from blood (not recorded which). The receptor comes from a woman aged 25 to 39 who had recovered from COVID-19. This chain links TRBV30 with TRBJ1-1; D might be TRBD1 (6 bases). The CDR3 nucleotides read TGTGCCTGGAGTGGCCAGGGGGAAGCTTTCTTT. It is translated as CAWSGQGEAFF.